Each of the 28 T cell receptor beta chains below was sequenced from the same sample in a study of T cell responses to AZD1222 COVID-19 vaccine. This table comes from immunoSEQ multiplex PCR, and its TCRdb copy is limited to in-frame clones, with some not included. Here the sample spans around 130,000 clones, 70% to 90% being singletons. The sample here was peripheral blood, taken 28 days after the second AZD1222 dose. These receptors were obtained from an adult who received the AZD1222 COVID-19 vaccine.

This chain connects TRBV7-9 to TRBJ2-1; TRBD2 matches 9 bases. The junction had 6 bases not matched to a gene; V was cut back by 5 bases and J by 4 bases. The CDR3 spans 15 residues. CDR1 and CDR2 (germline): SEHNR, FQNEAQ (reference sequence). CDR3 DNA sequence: TGTGCCAGCAGCACGTGGACTAGCGATTACAATGAGCAGTTCTTC. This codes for CASSTWTSDYNEQFF.

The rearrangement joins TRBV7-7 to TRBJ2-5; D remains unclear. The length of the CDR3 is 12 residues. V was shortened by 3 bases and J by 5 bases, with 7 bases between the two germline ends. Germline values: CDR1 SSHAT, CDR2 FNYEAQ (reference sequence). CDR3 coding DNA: TGTGCCAGCAGCTTTTATGGGGAGACCCAGTACTTC. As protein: CASSFYGETQYF.

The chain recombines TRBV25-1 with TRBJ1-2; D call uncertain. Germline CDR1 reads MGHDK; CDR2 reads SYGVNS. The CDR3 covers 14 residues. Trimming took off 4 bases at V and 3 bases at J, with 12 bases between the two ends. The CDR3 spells CASSGGGTYYGYTF. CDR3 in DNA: TGTGCCAGCAGTGGCGGTGGCACTTACTATGGCTACACCTTC.

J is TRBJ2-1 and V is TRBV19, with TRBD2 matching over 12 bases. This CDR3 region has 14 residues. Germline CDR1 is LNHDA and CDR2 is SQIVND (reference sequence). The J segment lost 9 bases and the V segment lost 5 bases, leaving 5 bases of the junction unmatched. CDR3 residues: CASSETSGRGEQFF. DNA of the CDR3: TGTGCCAGTAGTGAGACTAGCGGGAGAGGTGAGCAGTTCTTC.

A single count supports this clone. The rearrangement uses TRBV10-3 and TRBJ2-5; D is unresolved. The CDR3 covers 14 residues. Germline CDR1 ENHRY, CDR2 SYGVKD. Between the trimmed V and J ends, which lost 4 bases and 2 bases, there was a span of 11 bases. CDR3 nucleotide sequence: TGTGCCATCAGTGCCGGCGGTCCACAAGAGACCCAGTACTTC. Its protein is CAISAGGPQETQYF.

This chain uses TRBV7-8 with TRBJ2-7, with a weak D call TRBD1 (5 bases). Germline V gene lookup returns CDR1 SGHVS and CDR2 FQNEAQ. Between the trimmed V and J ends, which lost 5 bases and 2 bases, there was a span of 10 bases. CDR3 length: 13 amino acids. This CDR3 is CASSRQSAYEQYF. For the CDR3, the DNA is TGTGCCAGCAGCCGACAGTCAGCCTACGAGCAGTACTTC.

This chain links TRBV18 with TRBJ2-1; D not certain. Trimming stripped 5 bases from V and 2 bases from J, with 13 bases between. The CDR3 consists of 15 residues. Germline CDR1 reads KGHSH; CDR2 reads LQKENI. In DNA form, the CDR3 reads TGTGCCAGCTCATTCCCCGCCGGGCCCTACAATGAGCAGTTCTTC. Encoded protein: CASSFPAGPYNEQFF.

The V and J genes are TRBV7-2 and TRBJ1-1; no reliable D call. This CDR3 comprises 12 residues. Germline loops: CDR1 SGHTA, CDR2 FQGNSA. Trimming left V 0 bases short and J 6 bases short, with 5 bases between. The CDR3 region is CASSLAVPEAFF. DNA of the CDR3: TGTGCCAGCAGCTTAGCGGTCCCTGAAGCTTTCTTT.

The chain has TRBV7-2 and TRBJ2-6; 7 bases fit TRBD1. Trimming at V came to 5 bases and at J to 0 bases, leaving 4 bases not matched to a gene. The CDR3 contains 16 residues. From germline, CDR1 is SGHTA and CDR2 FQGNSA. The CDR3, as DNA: TGTGCCAGCAGCCGGGACAGCTACTCTGGGGCCAACGTCCTGACTTTC. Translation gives CASSRDSYSGANVLTF.

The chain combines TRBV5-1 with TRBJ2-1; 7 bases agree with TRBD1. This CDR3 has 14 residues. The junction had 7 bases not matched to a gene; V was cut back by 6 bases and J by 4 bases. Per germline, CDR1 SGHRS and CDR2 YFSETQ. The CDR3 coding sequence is TGCGCCAGCACCCCGGGACAGTCTTACAATGAGCAGTTCTTC. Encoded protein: CASTPGQSYNEQFF.

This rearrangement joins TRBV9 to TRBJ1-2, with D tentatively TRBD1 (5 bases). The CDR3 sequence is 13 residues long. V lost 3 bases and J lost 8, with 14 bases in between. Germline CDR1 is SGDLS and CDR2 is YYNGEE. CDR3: CASSATPQGGYTF. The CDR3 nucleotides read TGTGCCAGCAGCGCAACCCCTCAGGGAGGCTACACCTTC. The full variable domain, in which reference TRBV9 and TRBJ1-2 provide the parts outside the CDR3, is DSGVTQTPKHLITATGQRVTLRCSPRSGDLSVYWYQQSLDQGLQFLIQYYNGEERAKGNILERFSAQQFPDLHSELNLSSLELGDSALYFCASSATPQGGYTFGSGTRLTVV.

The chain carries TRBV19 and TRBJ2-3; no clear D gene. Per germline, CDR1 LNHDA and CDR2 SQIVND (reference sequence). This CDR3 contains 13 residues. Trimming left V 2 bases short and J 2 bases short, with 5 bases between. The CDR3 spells CASSIQVTDTQYF. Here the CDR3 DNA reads TGTGCCAGTAGTATACAGGTCACAGATACGCAGTATTTT.

CDR3 amino acids: CASSPRQVTAFF. In nucleotides, the CDR3 is TGTGCCAGCAGTCCAAGACAGGTTACGGCTTTCTTT. This chain links TRBV28 with TRBJ1-1, with TRBD1 as a possible D gene (6 bases). The CDR3 sequence is 12 residues long. The V gene lost 5 bases and the J gene lost 11 bases, with 15 bases spanning the gap. Germline CDR1 and CDR2: MDHEN and SYDVKM.

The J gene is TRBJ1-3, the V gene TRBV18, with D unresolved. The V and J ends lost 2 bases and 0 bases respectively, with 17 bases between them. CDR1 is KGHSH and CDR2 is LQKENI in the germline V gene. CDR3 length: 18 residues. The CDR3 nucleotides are TGTGCCAGCTCACCAAATGAATACGGACCGTCCTCTGGAAACACCATATATTTT. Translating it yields CASSPNEYGPSSGNTIYF.

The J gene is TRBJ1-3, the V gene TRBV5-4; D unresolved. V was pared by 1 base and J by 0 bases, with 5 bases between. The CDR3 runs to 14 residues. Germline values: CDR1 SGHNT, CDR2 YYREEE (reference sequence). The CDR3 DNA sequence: TGTGCCAGCAGCTTGCCCAGCTCTGGAAACACCATATATTTT. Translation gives CASSLPSSGNTIYF.

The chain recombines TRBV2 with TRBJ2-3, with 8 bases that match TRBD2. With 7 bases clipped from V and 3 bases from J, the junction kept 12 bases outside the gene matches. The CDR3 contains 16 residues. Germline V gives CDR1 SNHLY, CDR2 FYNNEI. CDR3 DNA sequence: TGTGCCAGCACTGGAAAAGCGGGGGTTCGAACAGATACGCAGTATTTT. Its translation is CASTGKAGVRTDTQYF.

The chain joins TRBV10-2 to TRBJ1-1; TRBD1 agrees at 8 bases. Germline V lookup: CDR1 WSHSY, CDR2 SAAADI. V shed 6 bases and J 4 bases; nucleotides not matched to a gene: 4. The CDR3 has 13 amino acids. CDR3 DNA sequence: TGCGCCAGCAGAGAAACAGGGGGCACTGAAGCTTTCTTT. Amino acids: CASRETGGTEAFF.

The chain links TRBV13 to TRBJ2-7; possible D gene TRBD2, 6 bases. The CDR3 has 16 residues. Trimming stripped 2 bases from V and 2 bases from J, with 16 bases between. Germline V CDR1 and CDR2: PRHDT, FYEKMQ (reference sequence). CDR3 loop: CASSLSPLEGTYEQYF. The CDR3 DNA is TGTGCCAGCAGCTTATCCCCCTTGGAGGGTACCTACGAGCAGTACTTC.

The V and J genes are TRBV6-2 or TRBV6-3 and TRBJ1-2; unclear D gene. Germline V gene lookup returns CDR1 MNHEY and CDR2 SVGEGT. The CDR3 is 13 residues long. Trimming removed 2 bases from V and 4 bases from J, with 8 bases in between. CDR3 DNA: TGTGCCAGCAGTTACGAGGGTGGCTATGGCTACACCTTC. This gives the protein CASSYEGGYGYTF.

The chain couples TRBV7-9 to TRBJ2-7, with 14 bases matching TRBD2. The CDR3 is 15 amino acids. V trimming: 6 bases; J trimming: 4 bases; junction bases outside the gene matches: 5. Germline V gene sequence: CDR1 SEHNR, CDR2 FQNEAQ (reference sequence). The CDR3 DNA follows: TGTGCCAGCAGTCGCGGGACTAGCGGGAGTTACGAGCAGTACTTC. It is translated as CASSRGTSGSYEQYF.

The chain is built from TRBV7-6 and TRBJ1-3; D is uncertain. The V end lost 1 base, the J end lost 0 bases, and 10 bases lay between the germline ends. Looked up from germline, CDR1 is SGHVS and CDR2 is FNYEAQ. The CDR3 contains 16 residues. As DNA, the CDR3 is TGTGCCAGCAGCTTAGTGGAGAGTAGCTCTGGAAACACCATATATTTT. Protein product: CASSLVESSSGNTIYF.

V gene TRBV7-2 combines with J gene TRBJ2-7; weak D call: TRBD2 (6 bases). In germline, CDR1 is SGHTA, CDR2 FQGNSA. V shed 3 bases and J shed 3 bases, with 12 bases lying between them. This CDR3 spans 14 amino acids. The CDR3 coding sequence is TGTGCCAGCAGCTTCACCGGGACTCACTACGAGCAGTACTTC. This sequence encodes CASSFTGTHYEQYF.

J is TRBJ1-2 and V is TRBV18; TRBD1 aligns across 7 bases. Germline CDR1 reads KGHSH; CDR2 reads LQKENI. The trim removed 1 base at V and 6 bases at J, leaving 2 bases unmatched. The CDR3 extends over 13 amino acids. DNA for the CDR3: TGTGCCAGCTCACCACGCAGGGGGGATGGCTACACCTTC. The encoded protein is CASSPRRGDGYTF.

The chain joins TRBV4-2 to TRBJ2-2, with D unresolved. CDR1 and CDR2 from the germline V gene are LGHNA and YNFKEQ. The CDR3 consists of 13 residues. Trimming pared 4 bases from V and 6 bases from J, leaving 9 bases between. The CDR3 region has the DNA TGTGCCAGCAGCCGGTGGGTCGCCGGGGAGCTGTTTTTT. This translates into CASSRWVAGELFF.

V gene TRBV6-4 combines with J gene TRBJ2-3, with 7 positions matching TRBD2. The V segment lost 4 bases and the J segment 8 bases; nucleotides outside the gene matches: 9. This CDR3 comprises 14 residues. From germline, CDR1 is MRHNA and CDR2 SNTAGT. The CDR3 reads CASSALAYSATQYF. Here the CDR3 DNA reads TGTGCCAGCAGTGCACTAGCGTATAGCGCTACGCAGTATTTT.

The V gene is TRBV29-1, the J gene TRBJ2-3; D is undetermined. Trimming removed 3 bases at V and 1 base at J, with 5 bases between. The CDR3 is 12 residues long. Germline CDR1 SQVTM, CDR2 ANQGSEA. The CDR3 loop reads CSVDGGTDTQYF. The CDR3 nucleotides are TGCAGCGTTGATGGCGGCACAGATACGCAGTATTTT.

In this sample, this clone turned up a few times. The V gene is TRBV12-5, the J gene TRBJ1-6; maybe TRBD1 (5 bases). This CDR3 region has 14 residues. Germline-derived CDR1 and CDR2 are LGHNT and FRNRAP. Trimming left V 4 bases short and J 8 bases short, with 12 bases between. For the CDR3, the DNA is TGTGCTAGTGGTTCCTCCGGGACTTATTCACCCCTCCACTTT. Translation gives CASGSSGTYSPLHF.

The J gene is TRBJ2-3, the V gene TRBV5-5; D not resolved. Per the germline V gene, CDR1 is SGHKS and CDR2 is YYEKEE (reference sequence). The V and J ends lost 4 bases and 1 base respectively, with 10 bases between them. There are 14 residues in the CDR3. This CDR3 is CASSPSRGTDTQYF. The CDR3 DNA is TGTGCCAGCAGCCCCAGTCGAGGCACAGATACGCAGTATTTT.